This T cell receptor beta chain emerged from a study of CD8 T cells in ankylosing spondylitis. Whole-study findings and limits: CD8+ by phenotype, disease-linked clones were relatively rare in peripheral blood. For ankylosing spondylitis blood, a TCR beta motif of 7 to 9 highly homologous variants appeared characteristic. Significant enrichment of disease-linked clones was reported in matched ankylosing spondylitis synovial fluid.

CDR3 size: 13 residues. V lost 5 bases to trimming and J lost 3 bases, with 8 bases between them. CDR1 is SGDLS and CDR2 is YYNGEE in the germline V gene. One entry per CDR3 protein results from TCRdb running MiXCR on the 5' RACE reads. The repertoire has approximately 45,000 distinct CDR3 sequences, over 3.5% of them found once; the top ten carry roughly 4%. For this clonotype: Its antigen remains unknown.

This chain links TRBV9 with TRBJ2-2; D is undetermined. Sequencing was done on a sample of blood, either unsorted or a sorted T cell fraction (not recorded which). This receptor was obtained from a female donor with ankylosing spondylitis or in good health (not recorded which). The CDR3 DNA is TGTGCCAGCAGTTCGGACGACACCGGGGAGCTGTTTTTT. As protein: CASSSDDTGELFF. The full variable domain, in which reference TRBV9 and TRBJ2-2 provide the parts outside the CDR3, is DSGVTQTPKHLITATGQRVTLRCSPRSGDLSVYWYQQSLDQGLQFLIQYYNGEERAKGNILERFSAQQFPDLHSELNLSSLELGDSALYFCASSSDDTGELFFGEGSRLTVL.